Following are 9 T cell receptor beta chains from one sample sequenced in a study of shared clonotypes between healthy human individuals (dated by TCRdb to 2019 to 2021). Libraries came from the immunoSEQ multiplex PCR assay. This immuneACCESS table, as held by TCRdb, lists in-frame sequences with V and J called but not all clones. Of the missing ones, under half trace to an unresolved V gene in checked studies; the others have no known cause. The sample table shows some 1,400,000 clones, and 95% to 97% are seen once. The ten largest clones capture roughly 1.2% of the sample. The sequenced sample was naive CD4+ T cells sorted from blood. The intended sense of this specimen's cell subset or site label: CD45RA+ positively selected. The receptors here all came from a man younger than 45 in good health.

J is TRBJ2-7 and V is TRBV10-3; 10 nucleotides align to TRBD2. CDR3 length equals 13 residues. With 8 bases clipped from V and 3 bases from J, the junction kept 4 bases outside the gene matches. Germline lookup yields CDR1 ENHRY and CDR2 SYGVKD. The CDR3 nucleotides are TGTGCCATCTCCGCTAGCGGGAGCTACGAGCAGTACTTC. Protein product: CAISASGSYEQYF.

The CDR3 here is CASSESLRQETQYF. In DNA, the CDR3 is TGCGCCAGCAGTGAGTCCCTCCGCCAAGAGACCCAGTACTTC. This chain links TRBV10-1 with TRBJ2-5; D unresolved. Germline V gene lookup returns CDR1 WNHNN and CDR2 SYGVQD (reference sequence). Trimming cost V 0 bases and J 1 base, with 6 bases left between them. The CDR3 length is 14 residues.

The CDR3 region is CASSLTRSSYEQYF. In DNA, the CDR3 is TGTGCCAGCAGCCTCACTAGGAGCTCCTACGAGCAGTACTTC. V is TRBV7-2 and J is TRBJ2-7; maybe TRBD2 (5 bases). V lost 5 bases and J lost 0, with 11 bases in between. The CDR3 is made up of 14 amino acids. Germline loops: CDR1 SGHTA, CDR2 FQGNSA.

The rearrangement uses TRBV7-2 and TRBJ1-3; D gene uncertain. The CDR3 has 16 amino acids. The germline V and J ends were trimmed by 1 base and 0 bases, with 10 bases remaining between them. The germline V gene has CDR1 SGHTA and CDR2 FQGNSA. As DNA, the CDR3 is TGTGCCAGCAGCTTAGGATCTTTTTACTCTGGAAACACCATATATTTT. It specifies CASSLGSFYSGNTIYF.

The CDR3 protein is CASSTDRAETQYF. DNA of the CDR3: TGTGCCAGCAGCACCGACAGGGCAGAGACCCAGTACTTC. This chain uses TRBV6-1 with TRBJ2-5; 7 bases are a match to TRBD1. Per the germline V gene, CDR1 is MNHNS and CDR2 is SASEGT. With 6 bases clipped from V and 4 bases from J, the junction kept 5 bases outside the gene matches. The CDR3 length is 13 residues.

This chain uses TRBV2 with TRBJ1-1; D not certain. The V gene's germline CDR1 is SNHLY and CDR2 FYNNEI. The ends were cut back, 1 base at V and 6 bases at J, with 9 bases in the middle. The CDR3 spans 13 residues. CDR3 amino acids: CASSEGGAPEAFF. CDR3 nucleotide sequence: TGTGCCAGCAGTGAAGGGGGAGCACCTGAAGCTTTCTTT.

The chain carries TRBV9 and TRBJ2-5; 9 bases map to TRBD2. Germline V CDR1 and CDR2: SGDLS, YYNGEE. This CDR3 spans 17 amino acids. The ends lost 3 bases at V and 4 bases at J; junction bases unmatched: 13. The DNA of the CDR3 is TGTGCCAGCAGCGCGGGCCCCCGTAGCGGGAGAGGAGAGACCCAGTACTTC. It specifies CASSAGPRSGRGETQYF. The full variable domain, rest sourced from reference TRBV9 and TRBJ2-5, is DSGVTQTPKHLITATGQRVTLRCSPRSGDLSVYWYQQSLDQGLQFLIQYYNGEERAKGNILERFSAQQFPDLHSELNLSSLELGDSALYFCASSAGPRSGRGETQYFGPGTRLLVL.

The gene calls are TRBV6-4 and TRBJ2-3; D is uncertain. V gave up 2 bases and J gave up 3 bases, with 9 bases separating them. Germline V CDR1 and CDR2: MRHNA, SNTAGT. The length of the CDR3 is 14 residues. In DNA, the CDR3 is TGTGCCAGCAGTGACGGGTTAGGAACAGATACGCAGTATTTT. This translates into CASSDGLGTDTQYF.

This chain connects TRBV28 to TRBJ2-1; D is unresolved. This CDR3 comprises 16 residues. The V gene lost 5 bases and the J gene lost 3 bases, with 17 bases spanning the gap. Germline V CDR1 and CDR2: MDHEN, SYDVKM. CDR3 nucleotide sequence: TGTGCCAGCAGTCCGAAAAGTTGGTACAACTACAATGAGCAGTTCTTC. Translated: CASSPKSWYNYNEQFF.